These T cell receptor beta chains were read from a single sample in a study of blood T cell repertoires in COVID-19. The data were produced by immunoSEQ multiplex PCR, yet TCRdb's version contains in-frame clones alone and is incomplete. The table includes approximately 170,000 clones, approximately 84% detected once. Source material: peripheral blood. The receptors were gathered from a woman older than 75 with COVID-19, enrolled during active disease. Both conserved end residues are part of each CDR3. D genes are given only for firm matches. The listing skips clone size in some rows; elsewhere it reads once, few, many or a size class.

clone_size,v_call,d_call,j_call,cdr3_aa,cdr3_nt
NA,TRBV5-6,TRBD2,TRBJ2-3,CASSLLAGVTDTQYF,TGTGCCAGCAGCTTATTAGCGGGGGTCACAGATACGCAGTATTTT
NA,TRBV6-1,TRBD1,TRBJ2-1,CASSGRTGGSYNEQFF,TGTGCCAGCAGTGGGAGGACAGGGGGGTCCTACAATGAGCAGTTCTTC
NA,TRBV21-1,NA,TRBJ1-5,CASPQVAIYSNQPQHF,TGTGCCAGTCCTCAAGTAGCGATATATAGCAATCAGCCCCAGCATTTT
few,TRBV6-1,NA,TRBJ1-6,CASSESRITLHF,TGTGCCAGCAGTGAAAGCCGTATCACCCTCCACTTT
NA,TRBV28,NA,TRBJ2-7,CASREYRGNGEQYF,TGTGCCAGCAGAGAGTATAGGGGGAACGGCGAGCAGTACTTC
NA,TRBV5-1,TRBD2,TRBJ2-1,CASSSPTSGSSSWEQFF,TGCGCCAGCAGCTCCCCGACTAGCGGGTCCTCTTCTTGGGAGCAGTTCTTC
NA,TRBV19,TRBD2,TRBJ2-1,CASSMGLAGAFYEQFF,TGTGCCAGTAGTATGGGGCTAGCGGGAGCTTTTTATGAGCAGTTCTTC
NA,TRBV4-1,NA,TRBJ1-1,CASSQDKGSMNTEAFF,TGCGCCAGCAGCCAAGATAAGGGGTCAATGAACACTGAAGCTTTCTTT
NA,TRBV5-1,TRBD2,TRBJ2-5,CASSSPPASGVPGTQYF,TGCGCCAGCAGCTCGCCGCCGGCTAGCGGGGTTCCGGGGACCCAGTACTTC
NA,TRBV7-6,TRBD2,TRBJ2-3,CASSVAGAGTDTQYF,TGTGCCAGCAGTGTCGCGGGAGCTGGCACAGATACGCAGTATTTT
once,TRBV7-6,TRBD2,TRBJ2-3,CASSSLAGGPDTQYF,TGTGCCAGCAGCTCTCTAGCGGGGGGGCCAGATACGCAGTATTTT
NA,TRBV11-2,NA,TRBJ2-7,CASSLGQTYEQYF,TGTGCCAGCAGCCTAGGACAGACCTACGAGCAGTACTTC
NA,TRBV7-3,TRBD2,TRBJ2-7,CASSPGTSAYEQYF,TGTGCCAGCAGCCCCGGGACTAGCGCCTACGAGCAGTACTTC
NA,TRBV30,TRBD1,TRBJ2-7,CAWSPPGTGRHEQYF,TGTGCCTGGAGTCCCCCCGGGACAGGGCGACACGAGCAGTACTTC
NA,TRBV7-2,TRBD1,TRBJ1-2,CASSPTGNYGYTF,TGTGCCAGCAGCCCGACAGGGAACTATGGCTACACCTTC
NA,TRBV5-1,TRBD2,TRBJ2-3,CASSIGLAPSTDTQYF,TGCGCCAGCAGCATTGGACTAGCGCCTAGCACAGATACGCAGTATTTT
NA,TRBV5-1,TRBD2,TRBJ2-7,CASSLRPSGSPTLGDYEQYF,TGCGCCAGCAGCTTGAGGCCTAGCGGGAGCCCAACCCTCGGCGACTACGAGCAGTACTTC